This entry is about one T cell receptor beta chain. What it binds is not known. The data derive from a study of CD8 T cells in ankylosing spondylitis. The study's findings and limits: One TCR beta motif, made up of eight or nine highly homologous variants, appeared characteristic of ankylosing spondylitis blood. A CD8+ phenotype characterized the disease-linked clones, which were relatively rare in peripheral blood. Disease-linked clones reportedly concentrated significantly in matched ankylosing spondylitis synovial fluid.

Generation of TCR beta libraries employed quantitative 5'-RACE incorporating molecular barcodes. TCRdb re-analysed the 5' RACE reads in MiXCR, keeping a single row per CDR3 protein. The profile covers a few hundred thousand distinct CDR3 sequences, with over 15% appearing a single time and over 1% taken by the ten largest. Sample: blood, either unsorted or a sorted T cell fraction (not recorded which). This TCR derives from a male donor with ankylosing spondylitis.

For the CDR3, the DNA is TGTGCCAGTGCTTGGGGCACGAACTACGAGCAGTACTTC. It codes for CASAWGTNYEQYF. The genes are TRBV11-1 and TRBJ2-7; possible D gene TRBD1, 5 bases. Germline CDR1 SGHAT, CDR2 FQDESV (reference sequence). Trimming shortened V by 9 bases and J by 3 bases, and 15 bases separated the two germline ends. The CDR3 covers 13 residues.